One TCR beta chain is described in this entry. The data were taken from a study of blood T cell repertoires in COVID-19. Study-wide background: Collection of acute and convalescent COVID-19 samples took place in the United States, Italy and Spain. The cDNA or gDNA used as material had been derived from T cells, B-cell-depleted T cells, or PBMCs.

Authors' data handling: Amplified reference gene primers provided the basis for estimating nucleated cell counts. Only in-frame clones appear in the TCRdb table, and some are missing; sequencing was by immunoSEQ multiplex PCR. The DNA gave D and trimming, while V, J and clone size come from that table. Among about 70,000 clones, around 83% were seen once, and the ten largest hold 5.1%. V lost 3 bases to trimming and J lost 8 bases; unmatched junction nucleotides: 6. CDR3 size: 13 residues. The V gene's germline CDR1 is SGHTA and CDR2 FQGTGA. The sequenced sample consisted of peripheral blood. The chain is built from TRBV7-3 and TRBJ1-2; 7 nucleotides line up with TRBD1. This clonotype was obtained from a man at least 80 years old with acute or convalescent COVID-19. The CDR3 reads CASSFRDSRGYTF. The CDR3 nucleotides read TGTGCCAGCAGCTTCCGGGACAGTAGAGGCTACACCTTC.